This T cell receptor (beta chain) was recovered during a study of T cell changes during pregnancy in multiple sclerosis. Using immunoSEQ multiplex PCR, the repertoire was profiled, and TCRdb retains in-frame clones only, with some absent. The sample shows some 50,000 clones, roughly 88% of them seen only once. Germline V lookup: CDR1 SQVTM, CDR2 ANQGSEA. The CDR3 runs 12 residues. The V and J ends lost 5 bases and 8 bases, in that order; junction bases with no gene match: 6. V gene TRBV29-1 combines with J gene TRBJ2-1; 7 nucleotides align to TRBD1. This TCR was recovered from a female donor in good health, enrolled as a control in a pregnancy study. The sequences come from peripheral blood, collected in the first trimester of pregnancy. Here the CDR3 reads CSVSRQGDEQFF. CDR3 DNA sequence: TGCAGCGTTAGCAGACAGGGTGATGAGCAGTTCTTC.